Detailed here is one T cell receptor beta chain. This table comes from immunoSEQ multiplex PCR, and its TCRdb copy is limited to in-frame clones, with some not included. The sample includes a few hundred thousand clones, roughly 84% of them seen just once. The germline CDR1 and CDR2 sequences are LNHDA and SQIVND (reference sequence). This CDR3 is 14 amino acids long. The source of the sample is a study of blood T cell repertoires in COVID-19. Study information: From T cells, B-cell-depleted T cells, or PBMCs came the material, which was cDNA or gDNA.

This TCR was recovered from a human donor with COVID-19, enrolled during active disease. The donor label of this sample is uncertain. The specimen sequenced was peripheral blood. This chain links TRBV19 with TRBJ2-3; 7 bases fit TRBD2. In DNA form, the CDR3 reads TGTGCTTCCGGGGCTAGCGGATACACAGATACGCAGTATTTT. Translating it yields CASGASGYTDTQYF.